Sequencing of this TCR beta chain was carried out in a study of blood T cell repertoires in COVID-19. The wider study: Some COVID-19 samples were acute and others convalescent; all came from the United States, Italy and Spain. Sample material is recorded as cDNA or gDNA derived from T cells, B-cell-depleted T cells, or PBMCs.

J was trimmed by 8 bases and V by 4 bases; bases with no gene match: 10. The CDR3 is 15 amino acids. Per germline, CDR1 KGHSH and CDR2 LQKENI. Original data processing: Quantification of nucleated cells was approximated via reference gene primer amplification. Using immunoSEQ multiplex PCR, the repertoire was profiled, and TCRdb retains in-frame clones only, with some absent. V and J calls and clone size are given by that table; D and trimming were obtained from the DNA. The data hold 25,000 to 35,000 clones, with over 70% observed a single time. The origin of this receptor is a woman aged 55-69 years with acute or convalescent COVID-19. The specimen sequenced was peripheral blood. J is TRBJ1-4 and V is TRBV18, with TRBD1 identical over 7 bases. For the CDR3, the DNA is TGTGCCAGCTCACTCATGACAGGGAAGAACGAAAAACTGTTTTTT. Protein product: CASSLMTGKNEKLFF.